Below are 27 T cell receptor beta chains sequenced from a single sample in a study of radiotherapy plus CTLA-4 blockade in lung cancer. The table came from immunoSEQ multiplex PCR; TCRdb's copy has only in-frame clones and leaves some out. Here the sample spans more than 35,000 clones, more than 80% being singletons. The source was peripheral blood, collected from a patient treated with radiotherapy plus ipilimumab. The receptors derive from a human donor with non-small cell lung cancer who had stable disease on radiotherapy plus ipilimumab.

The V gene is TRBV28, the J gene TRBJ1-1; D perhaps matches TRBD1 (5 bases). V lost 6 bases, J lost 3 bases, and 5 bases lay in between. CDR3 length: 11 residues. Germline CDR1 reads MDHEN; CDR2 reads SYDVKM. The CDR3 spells CASRGDTEAFF. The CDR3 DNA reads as TGTGCCAGCAGAGGGGACACTGAAGCTTTCTTT.

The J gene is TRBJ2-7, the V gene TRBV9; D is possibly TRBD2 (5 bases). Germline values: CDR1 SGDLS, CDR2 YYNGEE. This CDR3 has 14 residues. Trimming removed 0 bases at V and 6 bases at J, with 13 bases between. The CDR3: CASSVAPQGGEQYF. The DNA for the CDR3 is TGTGCCAGCAGCGTAGCCCCCCAAGGAGGCGAGCAGTACTTC.

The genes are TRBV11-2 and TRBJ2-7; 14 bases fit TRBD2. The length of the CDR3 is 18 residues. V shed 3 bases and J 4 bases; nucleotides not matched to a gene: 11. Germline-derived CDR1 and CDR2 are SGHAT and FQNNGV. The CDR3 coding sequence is TGTGCCAGCAGCTTCACCCGTACCGGGACTAGCGGGAGTTACGAGCAGTACTTC. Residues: CASSFTRTGTSGSYEQYF. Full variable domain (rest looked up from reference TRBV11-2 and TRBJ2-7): EAGVAQSPRYKIIEKRQSVAFWCNPISGHATLYWYQQILGQGPKLLIQFQNNGVVDDSQLPKDRFSAERLKGVDSTLKIQPAKLEDSAVYLCASSFTRTGTSGSYEQYFGPGTRLTVT.

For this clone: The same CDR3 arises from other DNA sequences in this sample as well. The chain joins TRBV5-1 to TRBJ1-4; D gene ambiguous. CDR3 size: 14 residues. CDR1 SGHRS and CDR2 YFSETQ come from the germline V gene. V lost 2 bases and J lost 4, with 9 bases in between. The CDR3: CASSFGGSNEKLFF. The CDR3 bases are TGCGCCAGCAGCTTCGGAGGGAGTAATGAAAAACTGTTTTTT.

CDR3 sequence: CASGRLSTDTQYF. CDR3 coding DNA: TGTGCCAGTGGCAGGCTCAGCACAGATACGCAGTATTTT. V and J are TRBV19 and TRBJ2-3; D is unclear. Germline V gene lookup returns CDR1 LNHDA and CDR2 SQIVND (reference sequence). CDR3 length: 13 amino acids. Trimming stripped 8 bases from V and 0 bases from J, with 9 bases between.

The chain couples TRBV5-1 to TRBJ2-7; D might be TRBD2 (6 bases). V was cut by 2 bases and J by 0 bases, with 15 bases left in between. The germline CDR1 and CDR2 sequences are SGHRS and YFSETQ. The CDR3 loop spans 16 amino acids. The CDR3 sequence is CASSFGEGGVSYEQYF. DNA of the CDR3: TGCGCCAGCAGCTTTGGTGAGGGAGGCGTCTCCTACGAGCAGTACTTC.

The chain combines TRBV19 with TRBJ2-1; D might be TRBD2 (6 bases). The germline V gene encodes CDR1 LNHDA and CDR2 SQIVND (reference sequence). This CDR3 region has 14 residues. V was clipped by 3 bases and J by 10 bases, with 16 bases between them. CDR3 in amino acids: CASSMRRDLREQFF. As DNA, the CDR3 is TGTGCCAGTAGTATGAGGCGGGACCTTCGGGAGCAGTTCTTC.

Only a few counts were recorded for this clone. The CDR3 spells CASSPGTSGRSRTDTQYF. The DNA of the CDR3 is TGTGCCAGCAGCCCCGGGACTAGCGGGAGGAGCCGCACAGATACGCAGTATTTT. The rearrangement uses TRBV7-2 and TRBJ2-3, with 15 nucleotides matching TRBD2. V lost 5 bases to trimming and J lost 1 base; unmatched junction nucleotides: 7. This CDR3 is 18 amino acids long. Germline CDR1 reads SGHTA; CDR2 reads FQGNSA.

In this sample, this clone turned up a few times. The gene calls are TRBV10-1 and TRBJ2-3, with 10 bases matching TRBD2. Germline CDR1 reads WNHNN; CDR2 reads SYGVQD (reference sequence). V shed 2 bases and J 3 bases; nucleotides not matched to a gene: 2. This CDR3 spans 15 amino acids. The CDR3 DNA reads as TGCGCCAGCAGTGAGGGGACTAGCGATACAGATACGCAGTATTTT. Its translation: CASSEGTSDTDTQYF.

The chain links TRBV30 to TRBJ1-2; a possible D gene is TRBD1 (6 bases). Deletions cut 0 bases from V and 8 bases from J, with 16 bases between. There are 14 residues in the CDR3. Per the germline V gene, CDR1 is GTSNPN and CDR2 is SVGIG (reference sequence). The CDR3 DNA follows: TGTGCCTGGAGTGTACTGTCAGGGGAGGGGGGCTACACCTTC. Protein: CAWSVLSGEGGYTF.

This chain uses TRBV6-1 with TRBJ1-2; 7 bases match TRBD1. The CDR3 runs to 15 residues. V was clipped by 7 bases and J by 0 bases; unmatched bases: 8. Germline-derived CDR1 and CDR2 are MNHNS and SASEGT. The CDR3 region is CASTLDGTANYGYTF. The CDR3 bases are TGTGCCAGCACTTTAGATGGGACAGCTAACTATGGCTACACCTTC.

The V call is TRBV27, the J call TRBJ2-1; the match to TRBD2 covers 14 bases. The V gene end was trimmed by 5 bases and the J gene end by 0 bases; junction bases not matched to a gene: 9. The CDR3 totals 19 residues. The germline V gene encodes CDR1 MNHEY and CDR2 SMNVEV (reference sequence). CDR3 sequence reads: CASSMTSGRALRSYNEQFF. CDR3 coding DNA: TGTGCCAGCAGTATGACTAGCGGGAGGGCCCTCCGCTCCTACAATGAGCAGTTCTTC.

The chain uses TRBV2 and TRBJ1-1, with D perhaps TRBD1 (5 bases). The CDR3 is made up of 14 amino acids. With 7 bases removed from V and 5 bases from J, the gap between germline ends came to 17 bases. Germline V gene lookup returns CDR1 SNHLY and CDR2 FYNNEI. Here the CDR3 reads CASIKGGARTEAFF. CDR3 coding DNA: TGTGCCAGCATTAAAGGAGGGGCGAGGACTGAAGCTTTCTTT.

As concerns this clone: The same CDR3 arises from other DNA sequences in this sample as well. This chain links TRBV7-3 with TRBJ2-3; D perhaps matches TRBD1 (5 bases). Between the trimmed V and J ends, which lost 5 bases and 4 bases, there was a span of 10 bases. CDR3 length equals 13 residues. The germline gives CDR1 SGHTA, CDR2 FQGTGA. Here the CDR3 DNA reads TGTGCCAGCAGCCCAGGACACCCAGATACGCAGTATTTT. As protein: CASSPGHPDTQYF.

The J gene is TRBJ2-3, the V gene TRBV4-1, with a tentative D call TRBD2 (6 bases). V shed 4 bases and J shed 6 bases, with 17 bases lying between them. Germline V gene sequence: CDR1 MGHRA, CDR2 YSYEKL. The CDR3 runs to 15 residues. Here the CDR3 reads CASSPGTQRLDTQYF. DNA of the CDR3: TGCGCCAGCAGCCCTGGGACTCAGAGGTTGGATACGCAGTATTTT.

The CDR3 sequence: CASSQVVAGGPTDTQYF. CDR3 nucleotide sequence: TGCGCCAGCAGCCAAGTTGTGGCGGGAGGGCCGACAGATACGCAGTATTTT. The chain carries TRBV4-1 and TRBJ2-3; TRBD2 aligns across 9 bases. CDR3 size: 17 residues. The V gene's germline CDR1 is MGHRA and CDR2 YSYEKL. Trimming at V came to 1 base and at J to 3 bases, leaving 8 bases not matched to a gene.

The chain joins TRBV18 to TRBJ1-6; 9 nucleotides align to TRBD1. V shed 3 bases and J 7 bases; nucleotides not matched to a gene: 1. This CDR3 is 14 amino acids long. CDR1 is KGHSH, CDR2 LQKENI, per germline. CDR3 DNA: TGTGCCAGCTCACCCGGGACAGGGAATTCACCCCTCCACTTT. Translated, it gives CASSPGTGNSPLHF.

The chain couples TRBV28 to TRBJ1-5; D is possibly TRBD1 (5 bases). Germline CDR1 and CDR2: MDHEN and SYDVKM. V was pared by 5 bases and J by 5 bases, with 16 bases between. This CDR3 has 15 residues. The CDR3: CASSPPGEGYQPQHF. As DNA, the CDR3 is TGTGCCAGCAGTCCCCCCGGGGAGGGGTATCAGCCCCAGCATTTT.

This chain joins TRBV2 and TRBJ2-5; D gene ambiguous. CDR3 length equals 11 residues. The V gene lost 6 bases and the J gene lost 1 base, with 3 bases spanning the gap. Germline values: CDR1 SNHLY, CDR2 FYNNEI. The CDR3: CASRAQETQYF. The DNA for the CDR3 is TGTGCCAGCAGGGCCCAAGAGACCCAGTACTTC.

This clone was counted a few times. The CDR3 loop reads CATSTSAGGAYGYTF. DNA for the CDR3: TGTGCCACCAGCACATCGGCAGGTGGGGCCTATGGCTACACCTTC. V usage is TRBV15 and J usage is TRBJ1-2, with a weak D call TRBD1 (5 bases). Germline V gene data show CDR1 as LNHNV and CDR2 as YYDKDF (reference sequence). This CDR3 spans 15 amino acids. The germline V and J ends were trimmed by 4 bases and 4 bases, with 16 bases remaining between them.

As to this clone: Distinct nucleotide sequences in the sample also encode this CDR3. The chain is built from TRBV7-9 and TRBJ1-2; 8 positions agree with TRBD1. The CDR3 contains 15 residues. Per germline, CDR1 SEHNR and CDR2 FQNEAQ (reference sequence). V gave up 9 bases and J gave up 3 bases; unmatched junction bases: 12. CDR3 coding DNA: TGTGCCAGTAGCGTATTGACAGGGGAAGACTATGGCTACACCTTC. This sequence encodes CASSVLTGEDYGYTF.

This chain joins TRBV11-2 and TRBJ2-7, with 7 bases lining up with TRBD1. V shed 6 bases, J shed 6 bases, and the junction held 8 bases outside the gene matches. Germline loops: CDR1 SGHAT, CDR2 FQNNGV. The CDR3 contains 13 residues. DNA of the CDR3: TGTGCCAGCAGTACTACAGGGGTCGGCGAGCAGTACTTC. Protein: CASSTTGVGEQYF.

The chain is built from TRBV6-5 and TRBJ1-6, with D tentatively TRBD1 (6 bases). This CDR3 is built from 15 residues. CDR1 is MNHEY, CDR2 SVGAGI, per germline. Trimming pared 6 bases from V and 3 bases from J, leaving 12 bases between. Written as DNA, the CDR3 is TGTGCCAGCAGGCTCGGACAGTTCTATAATTCACCCCTCCACTTT. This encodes CASRLGQFYNSPLHF.

The DNA of the CDR3 is TGTGCCAGCAGGAAATGGACTAGCGGGAGAGCCTCTTACAATGAGCAGTTCTTC. It codes for CASRKWTSGRASYNEQFF. This chain connects TRBV27 to TRBJ2-1; 13 positions match TRBD2. The CDR3 runs to 18 residues. V lost 6 bases to trimming and J lost 4 bases; unmatched junction nucleotides: 12. CDR1 and CDR2 from the germline V gene are MNHEY and SMNVEV (reference sequence).

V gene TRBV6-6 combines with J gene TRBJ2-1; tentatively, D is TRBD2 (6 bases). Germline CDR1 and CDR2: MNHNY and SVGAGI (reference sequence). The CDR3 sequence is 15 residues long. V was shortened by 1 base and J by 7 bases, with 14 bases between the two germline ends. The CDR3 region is CASSYFSPGGNEQFF. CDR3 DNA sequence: TGTGCCAGCAGTTACTTTTCCCCCGGGGGTAATGAGCAGTTCTTC.

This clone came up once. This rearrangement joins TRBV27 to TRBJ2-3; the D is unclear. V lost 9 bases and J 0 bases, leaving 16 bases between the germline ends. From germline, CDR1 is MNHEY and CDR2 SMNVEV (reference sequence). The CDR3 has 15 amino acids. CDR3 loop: CASHGGSDSTDTQYF. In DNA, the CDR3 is TGTGCCAGTCACGGCGGCTCCGATAGCACAGATACGCAGTATTTT.

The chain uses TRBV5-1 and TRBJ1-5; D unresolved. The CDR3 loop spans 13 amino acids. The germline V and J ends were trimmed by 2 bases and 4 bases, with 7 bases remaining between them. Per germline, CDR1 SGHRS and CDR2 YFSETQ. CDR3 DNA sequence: TGCGCCAGCAGCTTAAGAGGAAATCAGCCCCAGCATTTT. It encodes CASSLRGNQPQHF.